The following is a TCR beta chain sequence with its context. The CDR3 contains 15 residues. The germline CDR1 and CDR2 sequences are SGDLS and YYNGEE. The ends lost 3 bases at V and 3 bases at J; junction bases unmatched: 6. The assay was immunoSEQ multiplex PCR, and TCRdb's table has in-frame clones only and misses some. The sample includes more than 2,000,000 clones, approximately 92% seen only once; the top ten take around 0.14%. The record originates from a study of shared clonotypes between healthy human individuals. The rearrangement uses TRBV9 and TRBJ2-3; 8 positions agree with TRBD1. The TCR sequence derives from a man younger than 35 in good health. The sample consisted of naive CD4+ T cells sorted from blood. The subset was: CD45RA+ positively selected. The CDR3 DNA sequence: TGTGCCAGCAGCGCTGTGACAGGGGTTACAGATACGCAGTATTTT. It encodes CASSAVTGVTDTQYF.